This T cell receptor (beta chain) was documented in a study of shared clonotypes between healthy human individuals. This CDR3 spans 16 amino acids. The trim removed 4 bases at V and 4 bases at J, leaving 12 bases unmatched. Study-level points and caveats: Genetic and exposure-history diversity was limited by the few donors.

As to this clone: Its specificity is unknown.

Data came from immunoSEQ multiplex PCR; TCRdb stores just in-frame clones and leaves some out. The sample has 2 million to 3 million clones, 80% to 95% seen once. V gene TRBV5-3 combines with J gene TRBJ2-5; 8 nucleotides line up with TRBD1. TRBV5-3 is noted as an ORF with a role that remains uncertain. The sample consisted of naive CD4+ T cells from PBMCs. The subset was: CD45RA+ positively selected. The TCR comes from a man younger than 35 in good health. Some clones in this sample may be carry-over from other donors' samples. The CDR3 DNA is TGTGCCAGAAGCCCCCCCGAGACAGGGGCCGGAGAGACCCAGTACTTC. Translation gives CARSPPETGAGETQYF.